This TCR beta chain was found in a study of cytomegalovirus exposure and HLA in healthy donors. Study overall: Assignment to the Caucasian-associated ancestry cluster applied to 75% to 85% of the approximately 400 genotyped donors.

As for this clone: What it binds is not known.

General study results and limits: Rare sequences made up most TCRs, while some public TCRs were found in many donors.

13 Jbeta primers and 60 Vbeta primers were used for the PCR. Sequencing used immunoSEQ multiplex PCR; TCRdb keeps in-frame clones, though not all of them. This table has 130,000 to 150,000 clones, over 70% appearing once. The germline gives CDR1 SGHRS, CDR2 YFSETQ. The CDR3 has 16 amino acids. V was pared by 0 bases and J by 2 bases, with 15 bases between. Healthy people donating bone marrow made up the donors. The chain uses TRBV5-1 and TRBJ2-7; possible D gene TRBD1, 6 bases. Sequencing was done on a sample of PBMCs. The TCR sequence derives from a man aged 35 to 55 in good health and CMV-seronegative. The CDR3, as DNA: TGCGCCAGCAGCTTGGACAAGACAGGACTCGCCTACGAGCAGTACTTC. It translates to CASSLDKTGLAYEQYF.